This T cell receptor beta chain derives from a study of shared clonotypes between healthy human individuals. There are 15 residues in the CDR3. V shed 4 bases and J shed 9 bases, with 20 bases lying between them. Several immunoSEQ plates held equal portions of the genomic DNA taken from each subset. The data were produced by immunoSEQ multiplex PCR, yet TCRdb's version contains in-frame clones alone and is incomplete. The repertoire has roughly 2.6 million clones, approximately 90% of them found once; the top ten carry roughly 0.15%. The split of CD4+ cells yielded CD45RA+ naive and CD45RA-negative memory subsets.

The specimen was naive CD4+ T cells sorted from blood. Subset in this sample: CD45RA+ positively selected. This chain links TRBV5-3 with TRBJ1-5; D may be TRBD1 (5 bases). TRBV5-3 falls under the ORF class, with uncertain function. The sequence derives from a man aged 18 to 30 in good health. CDR3 in DNA: TGTGCCAGAAGCCCCCAGTTCGGGGCCTGGAGGCCCCAGCATTTT. Translation gives CARSPQFGAWRPQHF.